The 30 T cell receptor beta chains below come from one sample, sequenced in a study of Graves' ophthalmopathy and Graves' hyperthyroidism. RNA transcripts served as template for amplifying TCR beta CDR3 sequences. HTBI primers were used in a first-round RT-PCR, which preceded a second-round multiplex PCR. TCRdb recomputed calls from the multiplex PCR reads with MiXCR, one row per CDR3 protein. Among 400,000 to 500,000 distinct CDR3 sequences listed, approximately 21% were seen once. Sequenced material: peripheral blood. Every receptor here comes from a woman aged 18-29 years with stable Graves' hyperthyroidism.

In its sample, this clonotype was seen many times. CDR3 amino acids: CSAQLAGTTYEQYF. The CDR3 region has the DNA TGCAGTGCACAACTAGCGGGGACAACCTACGAGCAGTACTTC. The chain couples TRBV20-1 to TRBJ2-7, with 10 bases lining up with TRBD2. The CDR3 contains 14 residues. CDR1 and CDR2 (germline): DFQATT, SNEGSKA (reference sequence). V was pared by 6 bases and J by 2 bases, with 7 bases of the junction left unmatched.

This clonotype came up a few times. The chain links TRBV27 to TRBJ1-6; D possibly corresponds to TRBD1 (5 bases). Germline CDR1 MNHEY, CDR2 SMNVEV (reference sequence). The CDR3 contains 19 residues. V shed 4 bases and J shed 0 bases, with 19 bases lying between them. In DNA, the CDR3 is TGTGCCAGCAGTTGGGGACGACCCATGGGGGGCTCCTATAATTCACCCCTCCACTTT. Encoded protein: CASSWGRPMGGSYNSPLHF.

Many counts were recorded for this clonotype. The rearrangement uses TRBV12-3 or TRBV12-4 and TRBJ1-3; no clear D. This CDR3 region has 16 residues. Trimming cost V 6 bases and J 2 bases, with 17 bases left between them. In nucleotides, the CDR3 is TGTGCCAGCAGAATACTAGCTCTAAGTACTGGAAACACCATATATTTT. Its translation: CASRILALSTGNTIYF.

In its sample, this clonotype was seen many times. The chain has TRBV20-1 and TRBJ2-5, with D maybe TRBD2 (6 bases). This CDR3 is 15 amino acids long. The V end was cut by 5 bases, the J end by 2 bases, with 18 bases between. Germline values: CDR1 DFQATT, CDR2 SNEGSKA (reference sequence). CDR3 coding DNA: TGCAGTGCTTCCCGGGTCGAGCGGGCACAAGAGACCCAGTACTTC. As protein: CSASRVERAQETQYF.

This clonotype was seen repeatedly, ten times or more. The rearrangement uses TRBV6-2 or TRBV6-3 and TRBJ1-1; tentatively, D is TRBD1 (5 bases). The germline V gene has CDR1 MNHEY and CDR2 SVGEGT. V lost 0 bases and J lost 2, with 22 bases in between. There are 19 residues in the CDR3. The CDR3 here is CASSYSRGRGEGYNTEAFF. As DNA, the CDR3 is TGTGCCAGCAGTTACTCGAGGGGACGAGGGGAGGGATATAACACTGAAGCTTTCTTT.

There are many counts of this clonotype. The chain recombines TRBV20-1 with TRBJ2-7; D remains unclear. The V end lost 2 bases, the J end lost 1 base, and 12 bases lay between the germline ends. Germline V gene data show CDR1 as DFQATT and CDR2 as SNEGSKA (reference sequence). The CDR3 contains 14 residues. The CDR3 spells CSARWVAVSYEQYF. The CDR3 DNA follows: TGCAGTGCTAGATGGGTTGCGGTATCCTACGAGCAGTACTTC.

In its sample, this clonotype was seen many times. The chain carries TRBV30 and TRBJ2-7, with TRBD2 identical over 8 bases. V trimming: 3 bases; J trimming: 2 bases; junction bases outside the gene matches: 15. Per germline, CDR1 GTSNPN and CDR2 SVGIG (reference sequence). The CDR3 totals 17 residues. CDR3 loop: CAWSHAGGPSGPYEQYF. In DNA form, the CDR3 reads TGTGCCTGGAGCCACGCGGGAGGACCAAGTGGCCCCTACGAGCAGTACTTC.

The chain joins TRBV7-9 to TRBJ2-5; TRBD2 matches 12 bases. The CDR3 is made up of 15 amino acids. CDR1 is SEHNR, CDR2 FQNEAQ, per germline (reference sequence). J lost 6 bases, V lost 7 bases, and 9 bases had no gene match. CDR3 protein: CASTQASGGAQTQYF. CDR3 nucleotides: TGTGCCAGCACCCAGGCTAGCGGGGGGGCGCAGACCCAGTACTTC.

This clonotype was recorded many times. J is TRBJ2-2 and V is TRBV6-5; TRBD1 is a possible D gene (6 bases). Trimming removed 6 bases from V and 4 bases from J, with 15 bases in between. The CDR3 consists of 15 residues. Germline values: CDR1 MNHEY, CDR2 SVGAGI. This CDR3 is CASRATGRITGELFF. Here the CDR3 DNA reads TGTGCCAGCAGAGCCACAGGGAGAATCACCGGGGAGCTGTTTTTT.

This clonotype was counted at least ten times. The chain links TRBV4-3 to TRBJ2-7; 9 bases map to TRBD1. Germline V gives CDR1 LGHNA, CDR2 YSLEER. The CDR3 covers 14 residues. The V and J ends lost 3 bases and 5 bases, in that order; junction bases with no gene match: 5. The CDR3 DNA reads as TGCGCCAGCAGCCATCGACAGGGGGGTGACGAGCAGTACTTC. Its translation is CASSHRQGGDEQYF.

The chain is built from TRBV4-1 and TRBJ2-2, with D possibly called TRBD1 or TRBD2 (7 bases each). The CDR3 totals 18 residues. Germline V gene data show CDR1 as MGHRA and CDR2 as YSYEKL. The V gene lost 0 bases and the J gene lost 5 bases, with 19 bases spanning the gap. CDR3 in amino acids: CASSQDPPGGGRTGELFF. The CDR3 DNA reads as TGCGCCAGCAGCCAAGATCCGCCAGGGGGGGGGAGGACCGGGGAGCTGTTTTTT.

Here the CDR3 reads CASSLHGRLHTGELFF. CDR3 in DNA: TGTGCCAGCAGCTTACACGGGAGGCTCCACACCGGGGAGCTGTTTTTT. The chain is built from TRBV11-2 and TRBJ2-2; 7 bases line up with TRBD2. Germline assignment: CDR1 SGHAT and CDR2 FQNNGV. This CDR3 has 16 residues. The trim removed 2 bases at V and 3 bases at J, leaving 6 bases unmatched.

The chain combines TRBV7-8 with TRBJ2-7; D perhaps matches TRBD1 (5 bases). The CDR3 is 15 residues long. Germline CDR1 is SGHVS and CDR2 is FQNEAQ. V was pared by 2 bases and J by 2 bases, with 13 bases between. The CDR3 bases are TGTGCCAGCAGCTTACTTTCCCAGGGTCCCTACGAGCAGTACTTC. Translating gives CASSLLSQGPYEQYF.

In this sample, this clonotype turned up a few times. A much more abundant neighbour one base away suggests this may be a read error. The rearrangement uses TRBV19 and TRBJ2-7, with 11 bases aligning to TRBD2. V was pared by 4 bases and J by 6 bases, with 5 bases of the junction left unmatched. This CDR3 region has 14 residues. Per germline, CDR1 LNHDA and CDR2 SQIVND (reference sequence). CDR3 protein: CASSTSGRTGEQYV. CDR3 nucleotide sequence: TGTGCCAGTAGTACTAGCGGGAGGACGGGCGAGCAGTACGTC.

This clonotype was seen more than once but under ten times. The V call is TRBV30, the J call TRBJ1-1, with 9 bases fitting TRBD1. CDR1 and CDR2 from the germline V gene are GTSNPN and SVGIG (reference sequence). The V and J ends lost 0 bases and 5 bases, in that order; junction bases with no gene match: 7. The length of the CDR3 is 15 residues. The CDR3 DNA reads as TGTGCCTGGAGTGTCGAGAACAGGGGGCCGACTGAAGCTTTCTTT. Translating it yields CAWSVENRGPTEAFF.

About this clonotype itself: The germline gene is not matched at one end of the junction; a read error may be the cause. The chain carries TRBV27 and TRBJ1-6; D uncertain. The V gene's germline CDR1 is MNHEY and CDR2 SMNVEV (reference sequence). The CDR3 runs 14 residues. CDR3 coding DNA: TGCGCCAGCAGTAGCGGGTCGAATTGGTCACCCCTCCGCTTT. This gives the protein CASSSGSNWSPLRF.

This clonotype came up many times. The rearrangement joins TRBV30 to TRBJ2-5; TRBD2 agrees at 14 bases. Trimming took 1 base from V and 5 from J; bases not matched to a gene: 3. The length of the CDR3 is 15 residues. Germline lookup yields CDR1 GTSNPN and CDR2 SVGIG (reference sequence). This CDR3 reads CAWSEGLAGVETQYF. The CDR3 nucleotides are TGTGCCTGGAGTGAGGGACTAGCGGGAGTCGAGACCCAGTACTTC.

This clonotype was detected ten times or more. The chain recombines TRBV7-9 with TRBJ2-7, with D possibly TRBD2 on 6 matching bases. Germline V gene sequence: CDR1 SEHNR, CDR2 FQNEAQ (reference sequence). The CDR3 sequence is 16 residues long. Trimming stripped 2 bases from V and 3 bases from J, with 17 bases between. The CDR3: CASSLWYSGGGYEQYF. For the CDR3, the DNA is TGTGCCAGCAGCTTATGGTATTCCGGGGGAGGCTACGAGCAGTACTTC.

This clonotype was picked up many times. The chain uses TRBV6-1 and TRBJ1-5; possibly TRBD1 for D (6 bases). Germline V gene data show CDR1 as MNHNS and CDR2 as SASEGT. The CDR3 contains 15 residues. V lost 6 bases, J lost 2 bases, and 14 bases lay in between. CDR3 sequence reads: CASRGAGTGNQPQHF. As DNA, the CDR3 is TGTGCCAGCAGGGGGGCCGGGACGGGCAATCAGCCCCAGCATTTT.

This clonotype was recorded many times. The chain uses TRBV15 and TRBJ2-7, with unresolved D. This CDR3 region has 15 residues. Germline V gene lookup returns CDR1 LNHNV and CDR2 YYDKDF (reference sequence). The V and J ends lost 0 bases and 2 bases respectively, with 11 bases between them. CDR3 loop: CATSRDIGPAYEQYF. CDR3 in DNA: TGTGCCACCAGCAGAGATATAGGCCCAGCCTACGAGCAGTACTTC.

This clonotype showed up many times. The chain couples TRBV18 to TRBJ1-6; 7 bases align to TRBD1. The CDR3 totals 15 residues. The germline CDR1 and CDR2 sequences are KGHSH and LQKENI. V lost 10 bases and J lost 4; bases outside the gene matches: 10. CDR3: CAKGTVRDYNSPLHF. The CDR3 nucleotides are TGTGCCAAGGGGACAGTGCGAGATTATAATTCACCCCTCCACTTT.

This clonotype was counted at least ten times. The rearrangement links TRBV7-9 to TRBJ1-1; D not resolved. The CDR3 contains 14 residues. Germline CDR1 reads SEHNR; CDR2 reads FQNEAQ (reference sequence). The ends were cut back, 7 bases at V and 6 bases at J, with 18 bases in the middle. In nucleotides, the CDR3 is TGTGCCAGCATCCCTCCGCTAGGCCACGCTGAAGCTTTCTTT. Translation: CASIPPLGHAEAFF. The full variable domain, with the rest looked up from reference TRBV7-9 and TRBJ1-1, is DTGVSQNPRHKITKRGQNVTFRCDPISEHNRLYWYRQTLGQGPEFLTYFQNEAQLEKSRLLSDRFSAERPKGSFSTLEIQRTEQGDSAMYLCASIPPLGHAEAFFGQGTRLTVV.

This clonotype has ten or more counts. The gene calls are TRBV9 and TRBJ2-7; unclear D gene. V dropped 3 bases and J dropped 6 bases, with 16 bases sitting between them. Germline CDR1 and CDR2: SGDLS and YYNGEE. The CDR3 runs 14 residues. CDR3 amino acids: CASSADGLPSEQYF. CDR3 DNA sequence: TGTGCCAGCAGCGCAGACGGGCTCCCGAGCGAGCAGTACTTC. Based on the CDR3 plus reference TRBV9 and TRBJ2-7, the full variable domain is DSGVTQTPKHLITATGQRVTLRCSPRSGDLSVYWYQQSLDQGLQFLIQYYNGEERAKGNILERFSAQQFPDLHSELNLSSLELGDSALYFCASSADGLPSEQYFGPGTRLTVT.

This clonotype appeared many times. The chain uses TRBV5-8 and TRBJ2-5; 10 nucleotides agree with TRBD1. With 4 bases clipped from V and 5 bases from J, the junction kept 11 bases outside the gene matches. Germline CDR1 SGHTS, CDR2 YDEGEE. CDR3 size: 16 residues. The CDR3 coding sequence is TGTGCCAGCAGCCGCCGTGGGACAGGGGATTGGGAGACCCAGTACTTC. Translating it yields CASSRRGTGDWETQYF.

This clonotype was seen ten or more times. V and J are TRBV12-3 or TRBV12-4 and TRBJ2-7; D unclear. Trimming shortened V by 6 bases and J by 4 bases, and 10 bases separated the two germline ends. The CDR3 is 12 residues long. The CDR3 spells CASSSSGYEQYF. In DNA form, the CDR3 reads TGTGCCAGCAGCTCTTCCGGATACGAGCAGTACTTC.

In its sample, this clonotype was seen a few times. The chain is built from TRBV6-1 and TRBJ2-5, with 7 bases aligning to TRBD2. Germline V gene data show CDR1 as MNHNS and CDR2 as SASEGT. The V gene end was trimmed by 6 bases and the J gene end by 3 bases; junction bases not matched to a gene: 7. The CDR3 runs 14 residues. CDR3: CASSPGGGKETQYF. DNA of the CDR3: TGTGCCAGCAGCCCGGGGGGAGGGAAAGAGACCCAGTACTTC.

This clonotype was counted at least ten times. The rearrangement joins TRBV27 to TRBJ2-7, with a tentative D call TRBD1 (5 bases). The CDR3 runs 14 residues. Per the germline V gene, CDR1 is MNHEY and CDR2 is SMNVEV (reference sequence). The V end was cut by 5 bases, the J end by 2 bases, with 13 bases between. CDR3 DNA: TGTGCCAGCAGTCACCCAGGGTCGGCCTACGAGCAGTACTTC. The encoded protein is CASSHPGSAYEQYF.

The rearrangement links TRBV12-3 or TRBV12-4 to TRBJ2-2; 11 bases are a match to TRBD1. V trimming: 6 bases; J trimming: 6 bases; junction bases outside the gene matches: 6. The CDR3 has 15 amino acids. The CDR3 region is CASRAGTGGAGELFF. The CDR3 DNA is TGTGCCAGCAGGGCCGGGACAGGGGGGGCCGGGGAGCTGTTTTTT.

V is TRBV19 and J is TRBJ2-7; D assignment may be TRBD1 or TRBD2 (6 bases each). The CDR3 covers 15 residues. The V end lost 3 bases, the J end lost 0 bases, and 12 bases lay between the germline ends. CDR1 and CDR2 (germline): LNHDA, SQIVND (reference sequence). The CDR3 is CASSMGGLSSYEQYF. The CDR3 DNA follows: TGTGCCAGTAGTATGGGGGGCCTCAGCTCCTACGAGCAGTACTTC.

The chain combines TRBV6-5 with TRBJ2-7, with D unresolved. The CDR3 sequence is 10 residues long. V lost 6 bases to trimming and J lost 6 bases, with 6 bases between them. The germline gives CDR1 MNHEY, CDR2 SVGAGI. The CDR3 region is CASRRREQYF. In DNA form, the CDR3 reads TGTGCCAGCAGACGCCGCGAGCAGTACTTC.